The 17 T cell receptor beta chains below come from one sample, sequenced in a study of blood T cell repertoires in COVID-19. Here immunoSEQ multiplex PCR was the method, and the copy in TCRdb shows in-frame clones only, minus some. The sample consists of fewer than 400,000 clones, 85% to 90% of them appearing once. Sequencing was carried out using PBMCs or T cells enriched from blood (not recorded which). The origin of the receptors is a woman in her 50s who had recovered from COVID-19.

This clone came up once. J is TRBJ1-5 and V is TRBV12-3 or TRBV12-4, with TRBD1 matching 9 bases. The CDR3 is made up of 13 amino acids. The V gene end was trimmed by 6 bases and the J gene end by 6 bases; junction bases not matched to a gene: 3. CDR3 in DNA: TGTGCCAGCAGGACAGGGGGGGGTCAGCCCCAGCATTTT. Encoded protein: CASRTGGGQPQHF.

V gene TRBV28 combines with J gene TRBJ1-5, with D perhaps matching TRBD1 (5 bases). The ends were cut back, 4 bases at V and 7 bases at J, with 14 bases in the middle. The germline gives CDR1 MDHEN, CDR2 SYDVKM. The CDR3 consists of 14 residues. CDR3 in DNA: TGTGCCAGCAGTTGGCAGGGACTTAACCAGCCCCAGCATTTT. Translated: CASSWQGLNQPQHF.

The CDR3 here is CASSLSGGREGAFF. The DNA of the CDR3 is TGCGCCAGCAGCCTCAGTGGTGGCAGGGAAGGAGCTTTCTTT. J is TRBJ1-1 and V is TRBV5-1; D is perhaps TRBD1 (5 bases). The germline V and J ends were trimmed by 4 bases and 10 bases, with 20 bases remaining between them. The CDR3 spans 14 residues. The germline V gene has CDR1 SGHRS and CDR2 YFSETQ.

V and J are TRBV4-3 and TRBJ2-3; 8 bases are a match to TRBD2. The CDR3 runs 16 residues. The junction had 7 bases not matched to a gene; V was cut back by 2 bases and J by 3 bases. Per germline, CDR1 LGHNA and CDR2 YSLEER. CDR3 coding DNA: TGCGCCAGCAGCCAATTCGGGGGGGCCGTGACAGATACGCAGTATTTT. It codes for CASSQFGGAVTDTQYF.

The chain carries TRBV19 and TRBJ1-6; D uncertain. Germline V lookup: CDR1 LNHDA, CDR2 SQIVND (reference sequence). This CDR3 is 14 amino acids long. V shed 10 bases and J shed 9 bases, with 19 bases lying between them. As DNA, the CDR3 is TGTGCCACCGCGGACGGAGGATATGGTTCACCCCTCCACTTT. Translating gives CATADGGYGSPLHF.

This chain links TRBV28 with TRBJ1-6; D unresolved. Between the trimmed V and J ends, which lost 3 bases and 16 bases, there was a span of 10 bases. The CDR3 is 11 residues long. Germline CDR1 reads MDHEN; CDR2 reads SYDVKM. The DNA for the CDR3 is TGTGCCAGCAGTTTCCAGGTTGGGCTCCACTTT. Translated: CASSFQVGLHF.

This chain links TRBV7-9 with TRBJ2-1, with D possibly TRBD2 on 6 matching bases. V lost 9 bases to trimming and J lost 8 bases, with 17 bases between them. The CDR3 is 13 amino acids. Germline CDR1 SEHNR, CDR2 FQNEAQ (reference sequence). CDR3 nucleotide sequence: TGTGCCAGTCTCCTGGGCTGGGAGGATGAGCAGTTCTTC. Translation gives CASLLGWEDEQFF. The complete variable domain, with remaining parts taken from reference TRBV7-9 and TRBJ2-1, reads DTGVSQNPRHKITKRGQNVTFRCDPISEHNRLYWYRQTLGQGPEFLTYFQNEAQLEKSRLLSDRFSAERPKGSFSTLEIQRTEQGDSAMYLCASLLGWEDEQFFGPGTRLTVL.

The chain combines TRBV18 with TRBJ2-1, with D possibly matching TRBD2 (5 bases). Trimming left V 4 bases short and J 5 bases short, with 9 bases between. This CDR3 spans 13 amino acids. Germline CDR1 reads KGHSH; CDR2 reads LQKENI. The CDR3 nucleotides read TGTGCCAGCTCACGGTACGGGGACAATGAGCAGTTCTTC. This codes for CASSRYGDNEQFF.

V and J are TRBV9 and TRBJ1-3; the D gene is possibly TRBD1 (5 bases). Trimming took off 5 bases at V and 4 bases at J, with 7 bases between the two ends. The CDR3 totals 12 residues. Germline assignment: CDR1 SGDLS and CDR2 YYNGEE. CDR3 sequence: CASRDKGNTIYF. The CDR3 DNA follows: TGTGCCAGCAGGGACAAGGGAAACACCATATATTTT.

The chain is built from TRBV4-2 and TRBJ2-7, with a tentative D call TRBD2 (6 bases). Trimming cost V 0 bases and J 3 bases, with 30 bases left between them. Germline-derived CDR1 and CDR2 are LGHNA and YNFKEQ. The CDR3 covers 21 residues. CDR3 amino acids: CASSQESLLGESAGIHYEQYF. CDR3 coding DNA: TGTGCCAGCAGCCAAGAAAGTCTCCTCGGAGAGTCTGCGGGAATACACTACGAGCAGTACTTC.

V and J are TRBV9 and TRBJ1-5; the D gene is possibly TRBD1 (6 bases). CDR1 SGDLS and CDR2 YYNGEE come from the germline V gene. CDR3 length equals 13 residues. V was shortened by 1 base and J by 5 bases, with 7 bases between the two germline ends. CDR3 DNA: TGTGCCAGCAGCGTAAAGGGGGATCAGCCCCAGCATTTT. It specifies CASSVKGDQPQHF.

V and J are TRBV13 and TRBJ1-1, with a possible D match to TRBD1 (5 bases). Germline-derived CDR1 and CDR2 are PRHDT and FYEKMQ (reference sequence). Trimming pared 4 bases from V and 7 bases from J, leaving 13 bases between. The CDR3 sequence is 13 residues long. This CDR3 reads CASSWEGNYEAFF. The DNA of the CDR3 is TGTGCCAGCAGCTGGGAGGGGAACTATGAAGCTTTCTTT.

The V and J genes are TRBV24-1 and TRBJ1-6, with 7 bases aligning to TRBD1. Trimming cost V 9 bases and J 9 bases; bases outside gene matches: 10. CDR3 size: 14 residues. Germline V gene lookup returns CDR1 KGHDR and CDR2 SFDVKD. CDR3: CATQETGKSSPLHF. The CDR3 region has the DNA TGTGCCACCCAAGAGACAGGGAAAAGTTCACCCCTCCACTTT.

V is TRBV28 and J is TRBJ2-1; D is perhaps TRBD1 (5 bases). The germline CDR1 and CDR2 sequences are MDHEN and SYDVKM. The CDR3 contains 12 residues. V was pared by 2 bases and J by 9 bases, with 8 bases between. The CDR3: CASSLRGTEQFF. CDR3 DNA sequence: TGTGCCAGCAGTTTAAGGGGAACTGAGCAGTTCTTC.

This chain connects TRBV2 to TRBJ1-6, with D tentatively TRBD1 (5 bases). The V gene lost 6 bases and the J gene lost 8 bases, with 11 bases spanning the gap. The CDR3 extends over 13 amino acids. Germline loops: CDR1 SNHLY, CDR2 FYNNEI. The CDR3 loop is CASSMSGDSPLHF. The CDR3 nucleotides are TGTGCCAGCAGCATGTCGGGGGATTCACCCCTCCACTTT.

This clone appeared a few times. J is TRBJ1-5 and V is TRBV3-1 (or the pseudogene TRBV3-2); 7 nucleotides align to TRBD1. The CDR3 is made up of 15 amino acids. Germline V gene data show CDR1 as LGHDT and CDR2 as YNNKEL (reference sequence). Trimming at V came to 6 bases and at J to 2 bases, leaving 7 bases not matched to a gene. CDR3 amino acids: CASSRDSIGNQPQHF. The CDR3 bases are TGTGCCAGCAGTCGGGACAGTATAGGCAATCAGCCCCAGCATTTT.

V is TRBV7-9 and J is TRBJ2-3; 10 nucleotides agree with TRBD2. The CDR3 extends over 19 amino acids. Losses at the gene ends were 1 base for V and 0 bases for J; bases not matched to a gene: 10. Germline assignment: CDR1 SEHNR and CDR2 FQNEAQ (reference sequence). As DNA, the CDR3 is TGTGCCAGCAGCTTAGAGCTAGCGGGGGAATATTCTAGCACAGATACGCAGTATTTT. Translation gives CASSLELAGEYSSTDTQYF. Full variable domain (missing parts from reference TRBV7-9 and TRBJ2-3): DTGVSQNPRHKITKRGQNVTFRCDPISEHNRLYWYRQTLGQGPEFLTYFQNEAQLEKSRLLSDRFSAERPKGSFSTLEIQRTEQGDSAMYLCASSLELAGEYSSTDTQYFGPGTRLTVL.